This is a list of T cell receptor beta chains from one sample in a study of blood T cells in healthy people across ages. TCRdb ran MiXCR on the 5' RACE reads and lists one entry per CDR3 protein. The profile shows 600,000 to 800,000 distinct CDR3 sequences, about 21% of them singletons. The sequenced sample consisted of blood. These receptor sequences come from a man aged 70 or older in good health. CDR3s include the opening cysteine and the closing phenylalanine or tryptophan. The order of the fields is J gene, CDR3 length, D gene, V gene, clone size, CDR3 DNA, CDR3 protein. D genes are given only for firm matches. For some rows the clone size is stated as once, few or many, or as a class when expanded; others skip it.

j_gene: TRBJ2-7
len: 13
d_gene: .
v_gene: TRBV28
abundance: .
CDR3nt: TGTGCCAGCAGCGCCCCTCCCAGAGTCGAGCAGTACTTC
CDR3aa: CASSAPPRVEQYF

j_gene: TRBJ2-7
len: 15
d_gene: .
v_gene: TRBV11-2
abundance: .
CDR3nt: TGTGCCAGCAGCCCACAACGCTTAAGCCAGAACGAGCAGTACTTC
CDR3aa: CASSPQRLSQNEQYF

j_gene: TRBJ1-4
len: 17
d_gene: .
v_gene: TRBV4-1
abundance: few
CDR3nt: TGCGCCAGCAGCAGATCGGGGGGCGAAGCAACTAATGAAAAACTGTTTTTT
CDR3aa: CASSRSGGEATNEKLFF

j_gene: TRBJ2-3
len: 13
d_gene: .
v_gene: TRBV5-1
abundance: .
CDR3nt: TGCGCCAGCAGCTTGGCCGAAGGAGATACGCAGTATTTT
CDR3aa: CASSLAEGDTQYF

j_gene: TRBJ2-7
len: 17
d_gene: .
v_gene: TRBV28
abundance: few
CDR3nt: TGTGCCAGCAGTTCAGGTTGGGTAATAGAGGGCGCCTACGAGCAGTACTTC
CDR3aa: CASSSGWVIEGAYEQYF

j_gene: TRBJ2-5
len: 15
d_gene: TRBD2
v_gene: TRBV6-2/TRBV6-3
abundance: .
CDR3nt: TGTGCCAGCAGGCCCGACTTTGCGGGAGTAGAGACCCAGTACTTC
CDR3aa: CASRPDFAGVETQYF

j_gene: TRBJ2-5
len: 17
d_gene: TRBD2
v_gene: TRBV5-1
abundance: .
CDR3nt: TGCGCCAGCAGCTTGGGTAGCGGGAGGGCCACCCAAGAGACCCAGTACTTC
CDR3aa: CASSLGSGRATQETQYF

j_gene: TRBJ2-4
len: 13
d_gene: .
v_gene: TRBV28
abundance: few
CDR3nt: TGTGCCAGCAGTCGATTCAGGGAAAACATTCAGTACTTC
CDR3aa: CASSRFRENIQYF

j_gene: TRBJ1-2
len: 13
d_gene: TRBD1
v_gene: TRBV29-1
abundance: .
CDR3nt: TGCAGCGTTGATCGGGGACAGGCCTATGGCTACACCTTC
CDR3aa: CSVDRGQAYGYTF

j_gene: TRBJ2-7
len: 11
d_gene: .
v_gene: TRBV29-1
abundance: .
CDR3nt: TGCAGCGTTTCCGTCAGCTACGAGCAGTACTTC
CDR3aa: CSVSVSYEQYF

j_gene: TRBJ2-1
len: 17
d_gene: TRBD2
v_gene: TRBV7-8
abundance: .
CDR3nt: TGTGCCAGCAGCTTGGGACCTAGCGGAGTTTCCTACAATGAGCAGTTCTTC
CDR3aa: CASSLGPSGVSYNEQFF

j_gene: TRBJ2-1
len: 15
d_gene: TRBD1
v_gene: TRBV6-5
abundance: few
CDR3nt: TGTGCCAGCATTCCAATCGGGACAGGGGACAATGAGCAGTTCTTC
CDR3aa: CASIPIGTGDNEQFF

j_gene: TRBJ1-4
len: 15
d_gene: TRBD1
v_gene: TRBV7-9
abundance: few
CDR3nt: TGTGCCAGCAGCATACAGGGGGCAGCTAATGAAAAACTGTTTTTT
CDR3aa: CASSIQGAANEKLFF

j_gene: TRBJ1-6
len: 14
d_gene: .
v_gene: TRBV28
abundance: .
CDR3nt: TGTGCCAGCAGAGATGGGACCGCTAATTCACCCCTCCACTTT
CDR3aa: CASRDGTANSPLHF

j_gene: TRBJ1-4
len: 14
d_gene: TRBD1
v_gene: TRBV2
abundance: .
CDR3nt: TGTGCCACCCAGATGACAGGGGGAGTTGAAAAACTGTTTTTT
CDR3aa: CATQMTGGVEKLFF

j_gene: TRBJ2-5
len: 15
d_gene: TRBD2
v_gene: TRBV7-9
abundance: .
CDR3nt: TGTGCCAGCAGCTTAATAGCGCGGGAGGGGGAGACCCAGTACTTC
CDR3aa: CASSLIAREGETQYF

j_gene: TRBJ2-2
len: 13
d_gene: .
v_gene: TRBV7-2
abundance: few
CDR3nt: TGTGCCAGCAGCTTCGTTCCTACCGGGGAGCTGTTTTTT
CDR3aa: CASSFVPTGELFF

j_gene: TRBJ2-1
len: 15
d_gene: TRBD2
v_gene: TRBV28
abundance: few
CDR3nt: TGTGCCAGCAGGATAGGGGGTAGCGGGAGTGATGAGCAGTTCTTC
CDR3aa: CASRIGGSGSDEQFF

j_gene: TRBJ2-7
len: 15
d_gene: TRBD2
v_gene: TRBV7-9
abundance: .
CDR3nt: TGTGCCAGCAGCTTAGCGACTAGCGGAAACTACGAGCAGTACTTC
CDR3aa: CASSLATSGNYEQYF

j_gene: TRBJ1-4
len: 15
d_gene: .
v_gene: TRBV18
abundance: many
CDR3nt: TGTGCCAGCTCACCACCGGGAGGACCTAATGAAAAACTGTTTTTT
CDR3aa: CASSPPGGPNEKLFF

j_gene: TRBJ1-4
len: 15
d_gene: .
v_gene: TRBV6-5
abundance: few
CDR3nt: TGTGCCAGCAGTTCGAGGGGGACACCTAATGAAAAACTGTTTTTT
CDR3aa: CASSSRGTPNEKLFF

j_gene: TRBJ2-1
len: 18
d_gene: TRBD2
v_gene: TRBV12-3/TRBV12-4
abundance: many
CDR3nt: TGTGCCAGCAGTGGCGGGACTAGCGGGCTGAGCTCCTACAATGAGCAGTTCTTC
CDR3aa: CASSGGTSGLSSYNEQFF

j_gene: TRBJ1-5
len: 15
d_gene: .
v_gene: TRBV3-1
abundance: .
CDR3nt: TGTGCCAGCAGCCAAGAAACCAGAGATCATCAGCCCCAGCATTTT
CDR3aa: CASSQETRDHQPQHF

j_gene: TRBJ1-3
len: 15
d_gene: .
v_gene: TRBV5-1
abundance: many
CDR3nt: TGCGCCAGCAGCCCCGGGACGGAGGGAAGAAACACCATATATTTT
CDR3aa: CASSPGTEGRNTIYF

j_gene: TRBJ1-1
len: 10
d_gene: .
v_gene: TRBV11-2
abundance: many
CDR3nt: TGTGCCAGCAGCGGGGCTGAAGCTTTCTTT
CDR3aa: CASSGAEAFF

j_gene: TRBJ2-1
len: 16
d_gene: TRBD1
v_gene: TRBV28
abundance: many
CDR3nt: TGTGCCAGCAGTCCAAATGGACAGGGCAATTACAATGAGCAGTTCTTC
CDR3aa: CASSPNGQGNYNEQFF

j_gene: TRBJ2-5
len: 15
d_gene: .
v_gene: TRBV5-1
abundance: few
CDR3nt: TGCGCCAGCAGCTTGGCTACAGGACTGGGGGAGACCCAGTACTTC
CDR3aa: CASSLATGLGETQYF

j_gene: TRBJ2-5
len: 15
d_gene: .
v_gene: TRBV20-1
abundance: few
CDR3nt: TGCAGTGCTAGAGCACCCCTAGCCGTGGGAGAGACCCAGTACTTC
CDR3aa: CSARAPLAVGETQYF

j_gene: TRBJ2-1
len: 14
d_gene: TRBD2
v_gene: TRBV4-3
abundance: few
CDR3nt: TGCGCCAGCAGCCAAGACAGGGCGGGAGTTGAGCAGTTCTTC
CDR3aa: CASSQDRAGVEQFF

j_gene: TRBJ2-5
len: 11
d_gene: .
v_gene: TRBV9
abundance: once
CDR3nt: TGTGCCAGCAGCGCAGTGGGACATTTGATCTTC
CDR3aa: CASSAVGHLIF

j_gene: TRBJ2-5
len: 15
d_gene: TRBD2
v_gene: TRBV6-5
abundance: few
CDR3nt: TGTGCCAGCAAACTCCGGACTAGCGGGAGGGAGACCCAGTACTTC
CDR3aa: CASKLRTSGRETQYF

j_gene: TRBJ2-7
len: 15
d_gene: TRBD2
v_gene: TRBV7-2
abundance: few
CDR3nt: TGTGCCAGCACCCCGGGCGGGAGCGGAGCCTACGAGCAGTACTTC
CDR3aa: CASTPGGSGAYEQYF

j_gene: TRBJ1-2
len: 14
d_gene: .
v_gene: TRBV19
abundance: few
CDR3nt: TGTGCCAGTAGTAACAGGAGTTCTAACTATGGCTACACCTTC
CDR3aa: CASSNRSSNYGYTF

j_gene: TRBJ2-1
len: 16
d_gene: TRBD1
v_gene: TRBV4-1
abundance: .
CDR3nt: TGCGCCAGCAGCCGAGATTCAGGGGACAGCAACAATGAGCAGTTCTTC
CDR3aa: CASSRDSGDSNNEQFF

j_gene: TRBJ1-2
len: 15
d_gene: .
v_gene: TRBV5-6
abundance: few
CDR3nt: TGTGCCAGCAGCTTCCGGGGGGAAATAAACTTGGGCTACACCTTC
CDR3aa: CASSFRGEINLGYTF

j_gene: TRBJ2-5
len: 13
d_gene: .
v_gene: TRBV27
abundance: .
CDR3nt: TGTGCCAGCAGTGGCCAGGAGGGTAAGACCCAGTACTTC
CDR3aa: CASSGQEGKTQYF

j_gene: TRBJ2-3
len: 12
d_gene: .
v_gene: TRBV20-1
abundance: .
CDR3nt: TGCAGTGCCCCGGACGGGGTAGATACGCAGTATTTT
CDR3aa: CSAPDGVDTQYF

j_gene: TRBJ2-3
len: 14
d_gene: .
v_gene: TRBV5-1
abundance: many
CDR3nt: TGCGCCAGCAGTCTCCTAGCAGACACAGATACGCAGTATTTT
CDR3aa: CASSLLADTDTQYF

j_gene: TRBJ2-5
len: 17
d_gene: .
v_gene: TRBV28
abundance: few
CDR3nt: TGTGCCAGCAGTTTATCTCTGACTGGTGGGGATCAAGAGACCCAGTACTTC
CDR3aa: CASSLSLTGGDQETQYF

j_gene: TRBJ2-1
len: 16
d_gene: .
v_gene: TRBV28
abundance: many
CDR3nt: TGTGCCAGCAGTTTATTCCCCGCGGAAAGGCAGGGTGAGCAGTTCTTC
CDR3aa: CASSLFPAERQGEQFF

j_gene: TRBJ2-5
len: 12
d_gene: .
v_gene: TRBV10-3
abundance: few
CDR3nt: TGTGCCATCAGTGTACAGCAAGAGACCCAGTACTTC
CDR3aa: CAISVQQETQYF